The 15 T cell receptor beta chains reported below all come from one sample, sequenced in a study of T cell responses to AZD1222 COVID-19 vaccine. Libraries were prepared by immunoSEQ multiplex PCR; TCRdb keeps only in-frame clonotypes and omits some of them. Among approximately 110,000 clones listed, over 85% were seen once. The material sequenced was peripheral blood, taken on day 0 of AZD1222 vaccination. The receptors derive from an adult in good health.

The chain joins TRBV7-8 to TRBJ1-1; the D gene is possibly TRBD1 (6 bases). Per the germline V gene, CDR1 is SGHVS and CDR2 is FQNEAQ. This CDR3 spans 16 amino acids. Deletions cut 5 bases from V and 1 base from J, with 17 bases between. For the CDR3, the DNA is TGTGCCAGCAGCCATGGGGTGGTCAGGGGGAACACTGAAGCTTTCTTT. It yields the protein CASSHGVVRGNTEAFF.

A note on this clone: In the same sample, other DNA sequences code for this CDR3. The chain carries TRBV18 and TRBJ1-6, with D uncertain. CDR1 is KGHSH and CDR2 is LQKENI in the germline V gene. The V end was cut by 3 bases, the J end by 6 bases, with 3 bases between. This CDR3 is 12 amino acids long. The CDR3 coding sequence is TGTGCCAGCTCACCCCCTAATTCACCCCTCCACTTT. It specifies CASSPPNSPLHF. Based on the CDR3 plus reference TRBV18 and TRBJ1-6, the full variable domain is NAGVMQNPRHLVRRRGQEARLRCSPMKGHSHVYWYRQLPEEGLKFMVYLQKENIIDESGMPKERFSAEFPKEGPSILRIQQVVRGDSAAYFCASSPPNSPLHFGNGTRLTVT.

This chain joins TRBV6-2 or TRBV6-3 and TRBJ1-1, with D maybe TRBD1 (6 bases). The V gene lost 6 bases and the J gene lost 1 base, with 15 bases spanning the gap. The V gene's germline CDR1 is MNHEY and CDR2 SVGEGT. The CDR3 extends over 15 amino acids. The CDR3 is CASSSHTGRNTEAFF. The CDR3 DNA is TGTGCCAGCAGCTCCCATACAGGGCGGAACACTGAAGCTTTCTTT.

The chain carries TRBV6-2 or TRBV6-3 and TRBJ1-1; no clear D gene. This CDR3 has 15 amino acids. Per germline, CDR1 MNHEY and CDR2 SVGEGT. The V end was cut by 0 bases, the J end by 2 bases, with 10 bases between. CDR3 coding DNA: TGTGCCAGCAGTTACTCGTTGGTGGGTAACACTGAAGCTTTCTTT. The encoded protein is CASSYSLVGNTEAFF.

The chain has TRBV5-1 and TRBJ2-5; D unresolved. Trimming stripped 4 bases from V and 5 bases from J, with 12 bases between. The CDR3 loop spans 13 amino acids. CDR1 SGHRS and CDR2 YFSETQ come from the germline V gene. The CDR3 coding sequence is TGCGCCAGCAGCGTCACCCGGGCCGAGACCCAGTACTTC. The encoded protein is CASSVTRAETQYF.

The chain joins TRBV7-2 to TRBJ2-7, with TRBD2 matching over 7 bases. This CDR3 is built from 15 residues. The junction had 8 bases not matched to a gene; V was cut back by 3 bases and J by 3 bases. In germline, CDR1 is SGHTA, CDR2 FQGNSA. Here the CDR3 reads CASSFGAGLGYEQYF. CDR3 bases: TGTGCCAGCAGCTTCGGAGCGGGGTTAGGCTACGAGCAGTACTTC.

The chain uses TRBV30 and TRBJ1-2, with D perhaps TRBD1 (5 bases). This CDR3 is 13 amino acids long. Trimming removed 3 bases at V and 6 bases at J, with 14 bases between. The germline V gene encodes CDR1 GTSNPN and CDR2 SVGIG (reference sequence). Here the CDR3 DNA reads TGTGCCTGGAGGGCAGGGACCGTCCATGGCTACACCTTC. Amino acid sequence: CAWRAGTVHGYTF.

This sequence joins TRBV30 and TRBJ1-3, with D uncertain. The CDR3 sequence is 18 residues long. V lost 3 bases, J lost 0 bases, and 21 bases lay in between. Per germline, CDR1 GTSNPN and CDR2 SVGIG (reference sequence). The CDR3 sequence: CAWSETLRQHSSGNTIYF. For the CDR3, the DNA is TGTGCCTGGAGCGAAACCCTCAGGCAACACTCCTCTGGAAACACCATATATTTT.

The V gene is TRBV2, the J gene TRBJ1-6; unclear D gene. The germline CDR1 and CDR2 sequences are SNHLY and FYNNEI. Trimming took off 0 bases at V and 4 bases at J, with 7 bases between the two ends. The CDR3 contains 15 residues. The chain's CDR3 is CASSEARQYNSPLHF. The CDR3 DNA reads TGTGCCAGCAGTGAAGCGAGGCAGTATAATTCACCCCTCCACTTT.

The chain employs TRBV5-4 and TRBJ2-1; 10 bases map to TRBD2. The CDR3 is 16 residues long. CDR1 is SGHNT and CDR2 is YYREEE in the germline V gene (reference sequence). The junction had 6 bases not matched to a gene; V was cut back by 0 bases and J by 6 bases. The CDR3 reads CASSLAGLAGVNEQFF. The CDR3 nucleotides read TGTGCCAGCAGCTTGGCGGGGCTAGCGGGAGTCAATGAGCAGTTCTTC.

This CDR3 is CASSFRTRGTEAFF. The CDR3 DNA reads TGTGCCAGCAGTTTTCGGACCAGGGGCACTGAAGCTTTCTTT. This rearrangement joins TRBV28 to TRBJ1-1, with D maybe TRBD1 (6 bases). Germline CDR1 is MDHEN and CDR2 is SYDVKM. The CDR3 length is 14 residues. V dropped 3 bases and J dropped 4 bases, with 12 bases sitting between them.

V and J are TRBV12-3 or TRBV12-4 and TRBJ2-5; D is perhaps TRBD2 (7 bases). This CDR3 contains 13 residues. The V end was cut by 6 bases, the J end by 7 bases, with 15 bases between. Here the CDR3 reads CASSENREGTQYF. In DNA, the CDR3 is TGTGCCAGCAGCGAAAACAGGGAGGGGACCCAGTACTTC.

J is TRBJ1-5 and V is TRBV9; TRBD1 aligns across 9 bases. The V gene's germline CDR1 is SGDLS and CDR2 YYNGEE. The ends lost 3 bases at V and 9 bases at J; junction bases unmatched: 10. CDR3 length: 15 amino acids. CDR3 nucleotide sequence: TGTGCCAGCAGCGCCAACCCCGGGACAGGGTCGCCCCAGCATTTT. Protein: CASSANPGTGSPQHF.

The gene calls are TRBV28 and TRBJ1-6; D is possibly TRBD1 (6 bases). Trimming removed 6 bases from V and 10 bases from J, with 13 bases in between. The CDR3 covers 13 residues. Per the germline V gene, CDR1 is MDHEN and CDR2 is SYDVKM. CDR3 sequence reads: CASRDSNRSPLHF. The CDR3 DNA is TGTGCCAGCAGGGACAGCAACCGATCACCCCTCCACTTT.

The chain couples TRBV12-5 to TRBJ1-5; D possibly corresponds to TRBD1 (5 bases). Deletions cut 5 bases from V and 0 bases from J, with 5 bases between. The CDR3 runs 13 residues. The V gene's germline CDR1 is LGHNT and CDR2 FRNRAP. CDR3: CASGQGSNQPQHF. CDR3 in DNA: TGTGCTAGTGGTCAGGGTAGCAATCAGCCCCAGCATTTT.